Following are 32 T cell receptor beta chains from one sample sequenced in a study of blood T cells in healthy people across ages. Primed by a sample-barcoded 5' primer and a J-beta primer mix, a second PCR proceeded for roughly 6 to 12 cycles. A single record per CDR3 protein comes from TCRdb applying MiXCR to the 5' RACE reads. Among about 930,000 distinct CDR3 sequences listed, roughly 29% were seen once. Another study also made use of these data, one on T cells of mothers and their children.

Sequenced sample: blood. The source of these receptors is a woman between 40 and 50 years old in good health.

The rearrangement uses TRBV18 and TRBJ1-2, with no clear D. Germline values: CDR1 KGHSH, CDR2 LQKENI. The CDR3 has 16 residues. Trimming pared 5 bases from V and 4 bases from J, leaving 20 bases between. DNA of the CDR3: TGTGCCAGCTCATTCTCGGACTCCCTCCTAGGCTATGGCTACACCTTC. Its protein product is CASSFSDSLLGYGYTF.

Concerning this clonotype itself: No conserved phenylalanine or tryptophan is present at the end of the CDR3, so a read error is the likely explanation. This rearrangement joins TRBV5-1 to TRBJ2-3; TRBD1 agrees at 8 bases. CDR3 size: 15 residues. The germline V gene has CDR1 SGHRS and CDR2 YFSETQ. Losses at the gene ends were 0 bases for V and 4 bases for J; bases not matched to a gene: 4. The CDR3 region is CASSLDGQGSDTQYL. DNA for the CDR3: TGCGCCAGCAGCTTGGACGGACAGGGATCAGATACGCAGTATTTG.

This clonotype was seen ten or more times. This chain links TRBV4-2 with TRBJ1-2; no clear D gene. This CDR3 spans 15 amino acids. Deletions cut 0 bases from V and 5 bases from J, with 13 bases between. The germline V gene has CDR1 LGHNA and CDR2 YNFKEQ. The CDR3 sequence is CASSQERASLYGYTF. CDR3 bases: TGTGCCAGCAGCCAAGAAAGGGCCAGCTTATATGGCTACACCTTC.

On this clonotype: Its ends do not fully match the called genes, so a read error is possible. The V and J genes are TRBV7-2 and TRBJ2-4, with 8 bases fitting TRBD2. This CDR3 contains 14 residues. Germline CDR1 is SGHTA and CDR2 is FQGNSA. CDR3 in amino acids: CVSSPGGGFNIQYF. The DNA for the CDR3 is TGTGTCAGCAGCCCGGGCGGGGGGTTTAACATTCAGTACTTC.

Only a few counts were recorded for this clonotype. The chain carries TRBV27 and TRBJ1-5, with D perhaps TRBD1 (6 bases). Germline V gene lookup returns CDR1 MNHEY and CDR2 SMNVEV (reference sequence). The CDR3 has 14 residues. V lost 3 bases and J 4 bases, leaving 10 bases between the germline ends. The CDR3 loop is CASSFHDRNQPQHF. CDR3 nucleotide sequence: TGTGCCAGCAGTTTCCACGACAGGAATCAGCCCCAGCATTTT.

The CDR3 DNA sequence: TGTGCCAGCAGCTTAGTACTGTTGAACTATGGCTACACCTTC. Translation: CASSLVLLNYGYTF. This chain links TRBV7-2 with TRBJ1-2; no firm D call. This CDR3 has 14 amino acids. V was clipped by 1 base and J by 2 bases, with 8 bases between them. Per germline, CDR1 SGHTA and CDR2 FQGNSA.

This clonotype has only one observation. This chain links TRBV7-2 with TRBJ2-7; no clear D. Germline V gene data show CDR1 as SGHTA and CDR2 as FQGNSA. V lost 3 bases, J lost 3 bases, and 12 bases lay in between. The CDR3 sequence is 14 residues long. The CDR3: CASSLSLANYEQYF. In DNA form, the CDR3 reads TGTGCCAGCAGCTTGTCGTTGGCAAACTACGAGCAGTACTTC.

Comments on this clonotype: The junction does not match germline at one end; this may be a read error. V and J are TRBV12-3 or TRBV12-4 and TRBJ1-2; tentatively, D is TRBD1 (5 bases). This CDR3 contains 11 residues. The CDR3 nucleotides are TGTGCCAGCACTGACAGTGATGGTTACACCTTC. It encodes CASTDSDGYTF.

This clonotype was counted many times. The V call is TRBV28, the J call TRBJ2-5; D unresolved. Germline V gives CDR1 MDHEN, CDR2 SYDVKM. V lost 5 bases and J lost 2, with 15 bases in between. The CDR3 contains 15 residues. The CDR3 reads CASSQTSIIQETQYF. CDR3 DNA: TGTGCCAGCAGTCAGACAAGCATAATACAAGAGACCCAGTACTTC. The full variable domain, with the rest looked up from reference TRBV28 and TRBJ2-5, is DVKVTQSSRYLVKRTGEKVFLECVQDMDHENMFWYRQDPGLGLRLIYFSYDVKMKEKGDIPEGYSVSREKKERFSLILESASTNQTSMYLCASSQTSIIQETQYFGPGTRLLVL.

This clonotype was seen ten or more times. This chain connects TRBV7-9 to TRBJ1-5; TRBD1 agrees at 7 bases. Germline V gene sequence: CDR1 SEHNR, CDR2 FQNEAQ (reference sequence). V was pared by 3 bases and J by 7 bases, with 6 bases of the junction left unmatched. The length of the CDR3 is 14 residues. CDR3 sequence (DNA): TGTGCCAGCAGCTTGGGAGGGGGCGAGCAGCCCCAGCATTTT. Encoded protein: CASSLGGGEQPQHF. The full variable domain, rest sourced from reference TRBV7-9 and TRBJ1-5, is DTGVSQNPRHKITKRGQNVTFRCDPISEHNRLYWYRQTLGQGPEFLTYFQNEAQLEKSRLLSDRFSAERPKGSFSTLEIQRTEQGDSAMYLCASSLGGGEQPQHFGDGTRLSIL.

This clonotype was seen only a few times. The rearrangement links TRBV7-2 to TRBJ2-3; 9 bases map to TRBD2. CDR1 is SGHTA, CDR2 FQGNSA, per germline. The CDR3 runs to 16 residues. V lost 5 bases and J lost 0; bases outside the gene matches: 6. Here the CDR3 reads CASSPGLARSTDTQYF. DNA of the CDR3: TGTGCCAGCAGCCCAGGACTAGCGAGGAGCACAGATACGCAGTATTTT. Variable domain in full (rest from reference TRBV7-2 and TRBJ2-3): GAGVSQSPSNKVTEKGKDVELRCDPISGHTALYWYRQSLGQGLEFLIYFQGNSAPDKSGLPSDRFSAERTGGSVSTLTIQRTQQEDSAVYLCASSPGLARSTDTQYFGPGTRLTVL.

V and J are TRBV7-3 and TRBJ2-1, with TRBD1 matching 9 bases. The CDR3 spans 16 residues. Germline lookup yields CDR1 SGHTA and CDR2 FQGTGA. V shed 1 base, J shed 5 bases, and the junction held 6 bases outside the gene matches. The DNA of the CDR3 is TGTGCCAGCAGCTTAAACGCCGGGACAGGGAACAATGAGCAGTTCTTC. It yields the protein CASSLNAGTGNNEQFF.

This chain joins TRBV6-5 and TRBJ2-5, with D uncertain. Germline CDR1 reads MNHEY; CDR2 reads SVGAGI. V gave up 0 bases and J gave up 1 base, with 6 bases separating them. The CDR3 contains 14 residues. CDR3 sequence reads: CASSYSGCQETQYF. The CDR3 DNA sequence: TGTGCCAGCAGTTACTCGGGGTGCCAAGAGACCCAGTACTTC.

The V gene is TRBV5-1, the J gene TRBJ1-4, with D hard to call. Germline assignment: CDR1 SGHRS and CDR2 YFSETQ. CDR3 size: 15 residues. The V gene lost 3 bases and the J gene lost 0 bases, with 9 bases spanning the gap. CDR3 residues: CASSSLPATNEKLFF. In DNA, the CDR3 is TGCGCCAGCAGCTCGCTACCCGCAACTAATGAAAAACTGTTTTTT.

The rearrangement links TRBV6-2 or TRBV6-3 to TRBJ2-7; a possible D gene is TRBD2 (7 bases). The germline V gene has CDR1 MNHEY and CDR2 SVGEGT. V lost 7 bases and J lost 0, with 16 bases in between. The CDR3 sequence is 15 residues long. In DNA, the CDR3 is TGTGCCAGCAAAGGAGGGGGGGCACCCTCCTACGAGCAGTACTTC. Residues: CASKGGGAPSYEQYF.

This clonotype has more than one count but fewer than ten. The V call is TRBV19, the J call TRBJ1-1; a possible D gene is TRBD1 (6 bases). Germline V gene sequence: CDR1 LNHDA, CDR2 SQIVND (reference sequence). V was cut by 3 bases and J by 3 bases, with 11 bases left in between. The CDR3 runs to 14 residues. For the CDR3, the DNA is TGTGCCAGTAGTATGACAGGAGCTTACACTGAAGCTTTCTTT. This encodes CASSMTGAYTEAFF.

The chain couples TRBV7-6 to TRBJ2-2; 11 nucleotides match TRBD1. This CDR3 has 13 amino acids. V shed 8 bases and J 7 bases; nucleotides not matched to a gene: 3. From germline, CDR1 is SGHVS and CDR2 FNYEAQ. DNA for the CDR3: TGTGCCAGCGGACAGGGGGCGCACGGGGAGCTGTTTTTT. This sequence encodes CASGQGAHGELFF.

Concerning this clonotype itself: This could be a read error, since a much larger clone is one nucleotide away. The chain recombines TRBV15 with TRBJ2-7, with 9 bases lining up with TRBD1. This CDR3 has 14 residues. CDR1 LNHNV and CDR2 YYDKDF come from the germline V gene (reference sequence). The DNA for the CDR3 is TGTGCCGCCAGCCGGGGACAGGGCGCGGACGAGCAGTACTTC. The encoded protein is CAASRGQGADEQYF.

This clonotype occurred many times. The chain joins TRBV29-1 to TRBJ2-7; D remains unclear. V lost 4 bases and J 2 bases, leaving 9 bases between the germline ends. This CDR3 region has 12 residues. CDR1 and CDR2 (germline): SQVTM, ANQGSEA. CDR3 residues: CSVALNTYEQYF. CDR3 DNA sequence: TGCAGCGTTGCCCTAAACACCTACGAGCAGTACTTC.

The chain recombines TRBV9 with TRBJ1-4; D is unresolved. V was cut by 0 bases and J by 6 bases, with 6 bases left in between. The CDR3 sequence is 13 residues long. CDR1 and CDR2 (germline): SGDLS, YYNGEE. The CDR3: CASSVGGDEKLFF. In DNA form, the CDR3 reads TGTGCCAGCAGCGTAGGGGGTGATGAAAAACTGTTTTTT.

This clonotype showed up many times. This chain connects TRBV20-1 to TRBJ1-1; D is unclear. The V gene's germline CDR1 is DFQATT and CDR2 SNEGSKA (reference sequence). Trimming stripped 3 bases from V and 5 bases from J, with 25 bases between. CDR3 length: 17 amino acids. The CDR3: CSARPPTGLRLATEAFF. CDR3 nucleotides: TGCAGTGCTAGGCCTCCTACGGGCCTCCGGCTCGCGACTGAAGCTTTCTTT.

The DNA for the CDR3 is TGTGCCAGCAGCCGGCAAGGGCTAGTAGGCAGGACGCAGTATTTT. Encoded protein: CASSRQGLVGRTQYF. V usage is TRBV7-2 and J usage is TRBJ2-3; no reliable D call. This CDR3 contains 15 residues. Germline V lookup: CDR1 SGHTA, CDR2 FQGNSA. V was shortened by 5 bases and J by 9 bases, with 21 bases between the two germline ends.

The CDR3 region is CASSPPTGFRNSPLHF. CDR3 sequence (DNA): TGTGCCAGCAGCCCCCCGACAGGGTTTAGAAATTCACCCCTCCACTTT. The chain combines TRBV7-2 with TRBJ1-6, with 7 positions matching TRBD1. Trimming removed 5 bases from V and 7 bases from J; junction bases left unmatched: 11. Germline V lookup: CDR1 SGHTA, CDR2 FQGNSA. The CDR3 consists of 16 residues.

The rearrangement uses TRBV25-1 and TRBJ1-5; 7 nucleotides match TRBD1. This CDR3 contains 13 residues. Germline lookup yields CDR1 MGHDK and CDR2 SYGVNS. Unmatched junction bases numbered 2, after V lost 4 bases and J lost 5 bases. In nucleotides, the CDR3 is TGTGCCAGCAGTGCTCAGGGGGATCAGCCCCAGCATTTT. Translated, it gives CASSAQGDQPQHF.

CDR3 nucleotide sequence: TGCGCCAGCAGCTTGATTCCGGGGGAGTATGGCTACACCTTC. Its protein is CASSLIPGEYGYTF. V gene TRBV5-1 combines with J gene TRBJ1-2; D possibly corresponds to TRBD1 (5 bases). V was clipped by 1 base and J by 5 bases, with 12 bases between them. CDR1 SGHRS and CDR2 YFSETQ come from the germline V gene. The CDR3 sequence is 14 residues long.

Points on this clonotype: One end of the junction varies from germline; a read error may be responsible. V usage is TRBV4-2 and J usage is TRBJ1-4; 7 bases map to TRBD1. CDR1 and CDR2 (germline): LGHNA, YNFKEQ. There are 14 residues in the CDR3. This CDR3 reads CASSQGDRIEELFF. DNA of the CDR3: TGTGCCAGCAGCCAAGGGGACAGAATTGAAGAACTGTTTTTT.

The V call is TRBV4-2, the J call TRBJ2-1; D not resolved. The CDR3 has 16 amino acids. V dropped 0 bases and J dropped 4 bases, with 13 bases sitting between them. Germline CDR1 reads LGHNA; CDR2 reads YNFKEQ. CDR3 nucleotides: TGTGCCAGCAGCCAAGATGTAGGTGGACGGTACAATGAGCAGTTCTTC. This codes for CASSQDVGGRYNEQFF.

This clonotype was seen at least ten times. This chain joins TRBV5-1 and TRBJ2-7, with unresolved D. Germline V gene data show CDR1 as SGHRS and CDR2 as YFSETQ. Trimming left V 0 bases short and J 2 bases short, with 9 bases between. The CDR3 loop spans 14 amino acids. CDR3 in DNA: TGCGCCAGCAGCTTGGATACCTTTACCTACGAGCAGTACTTC. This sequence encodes CASSLDTFTYEQYF.

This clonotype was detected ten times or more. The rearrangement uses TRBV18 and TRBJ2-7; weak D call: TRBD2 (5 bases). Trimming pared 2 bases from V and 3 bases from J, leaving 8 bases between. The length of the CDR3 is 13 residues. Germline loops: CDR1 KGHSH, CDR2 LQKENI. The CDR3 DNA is TGTGCCAGCTCACCAGGACTTCTCTACGAGCAGTACTTC. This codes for CASSPGLLYEQYF.

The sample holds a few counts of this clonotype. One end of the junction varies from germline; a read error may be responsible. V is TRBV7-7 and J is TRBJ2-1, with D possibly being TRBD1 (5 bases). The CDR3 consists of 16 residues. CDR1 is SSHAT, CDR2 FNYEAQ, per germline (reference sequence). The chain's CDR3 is CASSLGVTNSYNEQFF. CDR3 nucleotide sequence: TGTGCTAGCAGCTTAGGGGTGACAAATTCCTACAATGAGCAGTTCTTC.

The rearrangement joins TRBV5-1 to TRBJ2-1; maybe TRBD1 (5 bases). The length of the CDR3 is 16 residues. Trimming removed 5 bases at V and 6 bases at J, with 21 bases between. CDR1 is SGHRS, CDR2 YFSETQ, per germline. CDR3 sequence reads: CASREQDRTPLNEQFF. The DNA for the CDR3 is TGCGCCAGCAGGGAACAGGACCGCACCCCCCTCAATGAGCAGTTCTTC.

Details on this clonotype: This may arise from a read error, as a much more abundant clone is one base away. This CDR3 is CASSQGLEGTQYF. The CDR3 DNA reads as TGCGCCAGCAGCCAAGGGCTAGAAGGGACCCAGTACTTC. The chain joins TRBV4-1 to TRBJ2-5; D unclear. Trimming removed 1 base from V and 7 bases from J, with 10 bases in between. The germline V gene has CDR1 MGHRA and CDR2 YSYEKL. The CDR3 is 13 amino acids.